The next 18 T cell receptor beta chains were all read from a single sample in a study of vaccination effects on CD4 cells after COVID-19. Their cognate antigens are unknown. Antigen-specific CD4+ T cell clonotypes were called by their expansion after viral peptide-pool culture in ViraFEST. Following 10 days of culture, CD4+ T cells were isolated. Clones were sequenced by immunoSEQ multiplex PCR, and TCRdb holds only the in-frame ones, with some missing. Of 30,000 or so clones listed, approximately 61% are singletons. The source was CD4+ T cells from PBMCs cultured with HCoV-229E spike peptides, collected before COVID-19 vaccination. Receptors originate from a human donor who received a COVID-19 vaccine.

This sequence joins TRBV7-9 and TRBJ1-3; D unclear. Germline CDR1 is SEHNR and CDR2 is FQNEAQ (reference sequence). The CDR3 has 15 amino acids. With 1 base removed from V and 0 bases from J, the gap between germline ends came to 7 bases. Here the CDR3 reads CASSLGQFSGNTIYF. CDR3 DNA: TGTGCCAGCAGCTTAGGGCAATTCTCTGGAAACACCATATATTTT. Complete variable domain (other parts from reference TRBV7-9 and TRBJ1-3): DTGVSQNPRHKITKRGQNVTFRCDPISEHNRLYWYRQTLGQGPEFLTYFQNEAQLEKSRLLSDRFSAERPKGSFSTLEIQRTEQGDSAMYLCASSLGQFSGNTIYFGEGSWLTVV.

The chain couples TRBV5-1 to TRBJ1-1; TRBD1 might be the D (6 bases). The length of the CDR3 is 16 residues. The germline V and J ends were trimmed by 7 bases and 3 bases, with 22 bases remaining between them. Germline V gene lookup returns CDR1 SGHRS and CDR2 YFSETQ. The CDR3 reads CASSRGGGQQDTEAFF. The CDR3 bases are TGCGCCAGCTCCAGAGGGGGAGGGCAACAGGACACTGAAGCTTTCTTT.

This clone was found a few times. V is TRBV5-1 and J is TRBJ2-3, with 7 bases lining up with TRBD1. The CDR3 is made up of 15 amino acids. Germline values: CDR1 SGHRS, CDR2 YFSETQ. The J segment lost 2 bases and the V segment lost 5 bases, leaving 8 bases of the junction unmatched. The CDR3: CASRSRTGLTDTQYF. In DNA form, the CDR3 reads TGCGCCAGCAGATCCCGGACAGGTCTCACAGATACGCAGTATTTT.

J is TRBJ2-5 and V is TRBV25-1, with D maybe TRBD1 (6 bases). This CDR3 has 14 residues. Germline V lookup: CDR1 MGHDK, CDR2 SYGVNS. Trimming shortened V by 2 bases and J by 5 bases, and 12 bases separated the two germline ends. This CDR3 is CASSEVAGVETQYF. CDR3 coding DNA: TGTGCCAGCAGTGAAGTCGCAGGGGTTGAGACCCAGTACTTC.

The chain couples TRBV25-1 to TRBJ2-1, with D uncertain. CDR1 and CDR2 from the germline V gene are MGHDK and SYGVNS. Between the trimmed V and J ends, which lost 4 bases and 10 bases, there was a span of 11 bases. The CDR3 has 12 residues. CDR3 coding DNA: TGTGCCAGCAGTGGTCCGGCCACGGAGCAGTTCTTC. It specifies CASSGPATEQFF.

This clone turned up a few times. The gene calls are TRBV29-1 and TRBJ1-6; D ambiguous. The CDR3 spans 13 residues. Trimming left V 7 bases short and J 4 bases short, with 11 bases between. In germline, CDR1 is SQVTM, CDR2 ANQGSEA. The CDR3 DNA sequence: TGCAGCGCTAAGACACGGTATAATTCACCCCTCCACTTT. As protein: CSAKTRYNSPLHF. The whole variable domain, filled in from reference TRBV29-1 and TRBJ1-6, reads SAVISQKPSRDICQRGTSLTIQCQVDSQVTMMFWYRQQPGQSLTLIATANQGSEATYESGFVIDKFPISRPNLTFSTLTVSNMSPEDSSIYLCSAKTRYNSPLHFGNGTRLTVT.

The CDR3 DNA follows: TGTGCCAGCAGTTACGGAGGGGTGTACTATGGCTACACCTTC. Its protein is CASSYGGVYYGYTF. The chain joins TRBV6-2 or TRBV6-3 to TRBJ1-2, with D possibly matching TRBD1 (5 bases). This CDR3 comprises 14 residues. Trimming removed 2 bases at V and 3 bases at J, with 10 bases between. Per germline, CDR1 MNHEY and CDR2 SVGEGT.

The chain links TRBV5-4 to TRBJ1-6; D uncertain. V was trimmed by 4 bases and J by 11 bases, leaving 13 bases between them. CDR1 SGHNT and CDR2 YYREEE come from the germline V gene (reference sequence). The CDR3 covers 13 residues. CDR3: CASSPGPGPPLHF. CDR3 coding DNA: TGTGCCAGCAGCCCGGGCCCCGGTCCACCCCTCCACTTT.

V and J are TRBV10-3 and TRBJ2-7; 7 bases match TRBD1. Germline loops: CDR1 ENHRY, CDR2 SYGVKD. With V trimmed by 3 bases and J by 2 bases, 1 base remained unmatched. The CDR3 spans 13 residues. The CDR3 DNA reads TGTGCCATCAGTGACGGGACAGCCTACGAGCAGTACTTC. Its protein is CAISDGTAYEQYF.

V gene TRBV12-3 or TRBV12-4 combines with J gene TRBJ1-1; D gene ambiguous. There are 11 residues in the CDR3. V was clipped by 6 bases and J by 6 bases, with 8 bases between them. The CDR3 protein is CASSPYAEAFF. CDR3 nucleotides: TGTGCCAGCAGCCCGTACGCTGAAGCTTTCTTT.

This sequence joins TRBV20-1 and TRBJ1-2; no definite D call. CDR1 is DFQATT, CDR2 SNEGSKA, per germline (reference sequence). The ends were cut back, 3 bases at V and 4 bases at J, with 6 bases in the middle. CDR3 length equals 11 residues. The CDR3 reads CSASPGYGYTF. CDR3 bases: TGCAGTGCTAGTCCAGGCTATGGCTACACCTTC.

This clone showed up just once. This chain joins TRBV18 and TRBJ1-3, with a possible D match to TRBD1 (6 bases). Per the germline V gene, CDR1 is KGHSH and CDR2 is LQKENI. The CDR3 loop spans 17 amino acids. The V gene lost 2 bases and the J gene lost 0 bases, with 14 bases spanning the gap. The CDR3 coding sequence is TGTGCCAGCTCACCAATGCAGGGGCCTCCCTCTGGAAACACCATATATTTT. Its protein product is CASSPMQGPPSGNTIYF.

This clone has only one observation. This chain links TRBV14 with TRBJ2-1; D perhaps matches TRBD2 (6 bases). CDR3 length: 16 residues. In germline, CDR1 is SGHDN, CDR2 FVKESK. Deletions cut 4 bases from V and 2 bases from J, with 15 bases between. The CDR3 region is CASSRIAGSAYNEQFF. CDR3 in DNA: TGTGCCAGCAGCCGTATTGCGGGAAGCGCCTACAATGAGCAGTTCTTC.

The count of this clone is one. The chain carries TRBV6-5 and TRBJ2-2, with 7 nucleotides matching TRBD2. Germline lookup yields CDR1 MNHEY and CDR2 SVGAGI. The CDR3 extends over 15 amino acids. V shed 6 bases, J shed 5 bases, and the junction held 9 bases outside the gene matches. This CDR3 reads CASRPSGAGTGELFF. CDR3 nucleotides: TGTGCCAGCAGACCCAGCGGGGCAGGGACCGGGGAGCTGTTTTTT.

Only a few counts were recorded for this clone. V and J are TRBV14 and TRBJ1-2; possible D gene TRBD1, 6 bases. V was cut by 1 base and J by 4 bases, with 10 bases left in between. The CDR3 extends over 14 amino acids. CDR1 is SGHDN and CDR2 is FVKESK in the germline V gene. CDR3 DNA: TGTGCCAGCAGCCAAGTGGGGGGCGTCTATGGCTACACCTTC. This sequence encodes CASSQVGGVYGYTF.

Only a few counts were recorded for this clone. The rearrangement links TRBV19 to TRBJ1-5; D is possibly TRBD1 (5 bases). Trimming took 10 bases from V and 8 from J, leaving 15 bases between them. This CDR3 has 12 amino acids. Germline V gene lookup returns CDR1 LNHDA and CDR2 SQIVND (reference sequence). The CDR3 sequence is CATLGPIKPQHF. Written as DNA, the CDR3 is TGTGCCACCCTGGGGCCCATCAAGCCCCAGCATTTT.

The CDR3 spells CASSFPGDEETQYF. Here the CDR3 DNA reads TGTGCCAGCTCTTTCCCCGGGGACGAAGAGACCCAGTACTTC. V is TRBV6-5 and J is TRBJ2-5, with D perhaps given as TRBD1 or TRBD2 (5 bases each). Germline CDR1 is MNHEY and CDR2 is SVGAGI. The CDR3 sequence is 14 residues long. Trimming shortened V by 8 bases and J by 3 bases, and 16 bases separated the two germline ends.

The J gene is TRBJ1-1, the V gene TRBV12-3 or TRBV12-4; D not certain. The CDR3 spans 13 residues. Trimming pared 3 bases from V and 4 bases from J, leaving 9 bases between. Here the CDR3 DNA reads TGTGCCAGCAGTTTTTTGGCTGGCACTGAAGCTTTCTTT. Amino acid sequence: CASSFLAGTEAFF.